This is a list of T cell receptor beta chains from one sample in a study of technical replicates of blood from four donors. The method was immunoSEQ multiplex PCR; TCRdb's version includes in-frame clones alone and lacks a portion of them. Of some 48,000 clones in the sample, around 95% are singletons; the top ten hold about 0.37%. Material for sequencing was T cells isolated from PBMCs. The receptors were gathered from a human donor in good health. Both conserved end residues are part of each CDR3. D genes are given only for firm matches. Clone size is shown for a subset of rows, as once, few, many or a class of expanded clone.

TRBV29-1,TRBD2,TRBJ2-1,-,TGCAGCGCGAGCGGGACGTCCTACAATGAGCAGTTCTTC,CSASGTSYNEQFF
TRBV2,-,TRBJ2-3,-,TGTGCCAGCAGGATTAGTCTAGCAGATACGCAGTATTTT,CASRISLADTQYF
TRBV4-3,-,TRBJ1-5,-,TGCGCCAGCAGCCAAGCTCCAGGGGTACAGCCCCAGCATTTT,CASSQAPGVQPQHF
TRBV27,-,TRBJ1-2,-,TGTGCCAGCACTCCCAGCGTGGGACACACCACTTATGGCTACACCTTC,CASTPSVGHTTYGYTF
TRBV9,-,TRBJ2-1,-,TGTGCCAGCAGCCCCGAGTGGGGCGGCTACAATGAGCAGTTCTTC,CASSPEWGGYNEQFF
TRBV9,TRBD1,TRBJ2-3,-,TGTGCCAGCAGCACAGGGGGATGGACAGATACGCAGTATTTT,CASSTGGWTDTQYF
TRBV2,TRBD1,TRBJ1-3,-,TGTGCCAGCAAGAAGGGACAGGTGAACACCATATATTTT,CASKKGQVNTIYF
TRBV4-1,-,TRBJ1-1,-,TGCGCCAGTAACCGTGAGAACGGGGTGAACACTGAAGCTTTCTTT,CASNRENGVNTEAFF
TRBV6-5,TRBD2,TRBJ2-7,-,TGTGCCAGCGCGGGCCTAGCGGGAGGAAACGAGCAGTACTTC,CASAGLAGGNEQYF
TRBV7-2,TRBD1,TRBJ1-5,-,TGTGCCAGCAGTACCAGGGGGCGCGGGAGCAATCAGCCCCAGCATTTT,CASSTRGRGSNQPQHF
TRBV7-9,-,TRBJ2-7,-,TGTGCCATTACTACTAATCGGTACGAGCAGTACTTC,CAITTNRYEQYF
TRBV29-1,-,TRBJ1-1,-,TGCAGCGGGACGGGACACACGAACACTGAAGCTTTCTTT,CSGTGHTNTEAFF
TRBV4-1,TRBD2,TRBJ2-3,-,TGCGCCAGCAGCCCTAGACTAGCGGGAGTTAGGGATACGCAGTATTTT,CASSPRLAGVRDTQYF
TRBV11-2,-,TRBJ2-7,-,TGTGCCAGCAGCTTAGATCGTCTCTACGAGCAGTACTTC,CASSLDRLYEQYF
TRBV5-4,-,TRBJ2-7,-,TGTGCCAGCAGCTTGGGACGGACTTCCTACGAGCAGTACTTC,CASSLGRTSYEQYF
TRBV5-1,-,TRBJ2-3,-,TGCGCCAGCAGCTTGTACCCTTCGACTCCTGGCACAGATACGCAGTATTTT,CASSLYPSTPGTDTQYF
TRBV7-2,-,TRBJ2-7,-,TGTGCCAGCAGCTCGGAAGCCGGGACAACGTACGAGCAGTACTTC,CASSSEAGTTYEQYF
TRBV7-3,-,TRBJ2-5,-,TGTGCCAGCAGCCGCGGGGCCGAAGAGACCCAGTACTTC,CASSRGAEETQYF
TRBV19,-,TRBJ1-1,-,TGTGCCAGTAGTATCCGACTGATGACTGAAGCTTTCTTT,CASSIRLMTEAFF
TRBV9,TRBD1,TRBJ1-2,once,TGTGCCAGCAGCGTGGACGGACAGGGGCGCGGTGGCTACACCTTC,CASSVDGQGRGGYTF
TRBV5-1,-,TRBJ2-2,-,TGCGCCAGCAGCTCTATTACTACTCAGGGGACCGGGGAGCTGTTTTTT,CASSSITTQGTGELFF
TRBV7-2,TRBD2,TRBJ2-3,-,TGTGCCAGCAGCGTCTCTAGCGGCACCACAGATACGCAGTATTTT,CASSVSSGTTDTQYF
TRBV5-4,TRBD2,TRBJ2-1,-,TGTGCCAGCAGCTTTAGCGGGAGCGTCGATGAGCAGTTCTTC,CASSFSGSVDEQFF
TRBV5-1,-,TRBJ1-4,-,TGCGCCAGCAGCTTGGGGAGGACCACAACTAATGAAAAACTGTTTTTT,CASSLGRTTTNEKLFF
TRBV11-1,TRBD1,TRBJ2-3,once,TGTGCCAGCAGCCACAGGGGGGAGAGTGTCACAGATACGCAGTATTTT,CASSHRGESVTDTQYF
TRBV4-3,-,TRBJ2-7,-,TGCGCCAGCAGCCAAGTGACTAGCTCCTACGAGCAGTACTTC,CASSQVTSSYEQYF
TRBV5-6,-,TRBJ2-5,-,TGTGCCAGCAGCTTGCGCAGGGCTAAACGAGAGACCCAGTACTTC,CASSLRRAKRETQYF
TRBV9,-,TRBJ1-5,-,TGTGCCAGCAGCGCAAGCTCCCAGACAAATAGCAATCAGCCCCAGCATTTT,CASSASSQTNSNQPQHF
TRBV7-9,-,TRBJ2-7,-,TGTGCCAGCAGCTTAGCGGGAGGATTGGGCGAGCAGTACTTC,CASSLAGGLGEQYF
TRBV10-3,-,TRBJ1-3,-,TGTGCCATCAGTGGACAGGCTGGAAACACCATATATTTT,CAISGQAGNTIYF
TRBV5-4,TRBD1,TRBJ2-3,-,TGTGCCAGCAGCCCCCGGACAGGGACAGATACGCAGTATTTT,CASSPRTGTDTQYF
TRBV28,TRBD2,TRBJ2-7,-,TGTGCCAGCAGTTCACTGACTAGCGGGAATGCCTACGAGCAGTACTTC,CASSSLTSGNAYEQYF
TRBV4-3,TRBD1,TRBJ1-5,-,TGCGCCAGCAGCCTAGGGACAGGGCTGGGTTATAGCAATCAGCCCCAGCATTTT,CASSLGTGLGYSNQPQHF
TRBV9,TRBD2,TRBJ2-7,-,TGTGCCAGCAGCCCTAGCGGGAGGCTTTCCTACGAGCAGTACTTC,CASSPSGRLSYEQYF
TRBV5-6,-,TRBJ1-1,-,TGTGCCAGCAGCTTGGCCGGCAGGTGGAACACTGAAGCTTTCTTT,CASSLAGRWNTEAFF
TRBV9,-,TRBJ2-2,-,TGTGCCAGCAGCGGTCGGGAGCATATCCAGAACACCGGGGAGCTGTTTTTT,CASSGREHIQNTGELFF
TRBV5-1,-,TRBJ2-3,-,TGCGCCAGCACAGGAGATACGCAGTATTTT,CASTGDTQYF
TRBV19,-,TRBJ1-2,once,TGTGCCAGTAGTATAGATGCAGTCGTCGTCTATGGCTACACCTTC,CASSIDAVVVYGYTF
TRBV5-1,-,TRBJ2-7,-,TGCGCCAGCAGCTTGGAGGCAGGGGAGGGTTACGAGCAGTACTTC,CASSLEAGEGYEQYF
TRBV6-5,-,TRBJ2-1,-,TGTGCCAGCAGTTACGGGCGCACCTACAATGAGCAGTTCTTC,CASSYGRTYNEQFF